The source of this T cell receptor beta chain is a study of regulatory T cells in long-lasting Graves disease. Findings and caveats of the study: Whereas new patients shared 970 or so public clonotypes, persistent patients shared more, at 2,500 to 3,500. Favored gene segments in persistent disease were TRBV28, TRBJ1-2 and TRBJ2-5.

The TCR beta library used iRepertoire HTBI primers with Arm-PCR amplification of CDR3. Original methodology: 62 TRBV and about 14 TRBJ segments were identified across samples. TCRdb itself ran the multiplex PCR reads through MiXCR, one entry per CDR3 protein. These V and J calls derive from TCRdb rather than the authors' analysis. Of hundreds of thousands of distinct CDR3 sequences listed, around 20% are singletons. Described time point: persistent/refractory GD, antithyroid drugs over 5 years with positive TRAb. PBMCs were the source of the RNA used for TCR sequencing. This clonotype occurred many times. Its target is not known. Trimming pared 3 bases from V and 4 bases from J, leaving 15 bases between. Germline loops: CDR1 MDHEN, CDR2 SYDVKM. CDR3 size: 15 residues.

The sequenced sample was peripheral blood mononuclear cells (PBMCs), obtained when the disease was refractory, from a patient treated with antithyroid drugs. This receptor was obtained from a female donor with Graves disease. J is TRBJ1-1 and V is TRBV28; tentative D call: TRBD1 (6 bases). CDR3 region: CASSFSTTGFTEAFF. The CDR3 DNA reads TGTGCCAGCAGTTTTTCGACGACAGGCTTCACTGAAGCTTTCTTT.